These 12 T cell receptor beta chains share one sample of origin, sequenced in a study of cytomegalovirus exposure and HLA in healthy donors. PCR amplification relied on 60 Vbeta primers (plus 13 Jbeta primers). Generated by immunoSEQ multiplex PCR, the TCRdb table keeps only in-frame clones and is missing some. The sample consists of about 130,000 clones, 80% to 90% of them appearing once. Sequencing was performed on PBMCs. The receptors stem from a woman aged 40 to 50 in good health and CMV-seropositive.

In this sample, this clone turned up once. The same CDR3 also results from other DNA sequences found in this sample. The DNA for the CDR3 is TGCGCCAGCGGACGTGAGACAGCATCTTACAATGAGCAGTTCTTC. As protein: CASGRETASYNEQFF. V and J are TRBV5-1 and TRBJ2-1, with D tentatively TRBD1 (5 bases). Germline CDR1 is SGHRS and CDR2 is YFSETQ. V gave up 7 bases and J gave up 4 bases, with 18 bases separating them. This CDR3 is built from 15 residues.

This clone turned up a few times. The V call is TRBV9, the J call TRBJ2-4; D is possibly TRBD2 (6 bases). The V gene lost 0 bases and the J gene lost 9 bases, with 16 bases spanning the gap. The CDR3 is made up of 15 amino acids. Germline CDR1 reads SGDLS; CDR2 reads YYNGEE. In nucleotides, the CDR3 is TGTGCCAGCAGCGTAGGAGGAGGGACCCCAGGCATTCAGTACTTC. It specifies CASSVGGGTPGIQYF. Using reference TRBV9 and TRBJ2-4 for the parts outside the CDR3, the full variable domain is DSGVTQTPKHLITATGQRVTLRCSPRSGDLSVYWYQQSLDQGLQFLIQYYNGEERAKGNILERFSAQQFPDLHSELNLSSLELGDSALYFCASSVGGGTPGIQYFGAGTRLSVL.

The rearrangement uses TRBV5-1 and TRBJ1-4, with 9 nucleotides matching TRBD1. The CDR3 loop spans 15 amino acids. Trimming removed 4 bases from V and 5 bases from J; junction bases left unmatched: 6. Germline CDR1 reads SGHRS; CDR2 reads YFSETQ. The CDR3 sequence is CASSPPGQGNEKLFF. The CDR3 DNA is TGCGCCAGCAGCCCCCCGGGACAGGGAAATGAAAAACTGTTTTTT. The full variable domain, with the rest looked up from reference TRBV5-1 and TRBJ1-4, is KAGVTQTPRYLIKTRGQQVTLSCSPISGHRSVSWYQQTPGQGLQFLFEYFSETQRNKGNFPGRFSGRQFSNSRSEMNVSTLELGDSALYLCASSPPGQGNEKLFFGSGTQLSVL.

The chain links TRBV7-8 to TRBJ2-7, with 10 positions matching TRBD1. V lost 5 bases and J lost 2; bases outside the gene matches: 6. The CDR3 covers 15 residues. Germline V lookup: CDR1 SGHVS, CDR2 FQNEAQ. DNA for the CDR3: TGTGCCAGCAGCCTCAGTGGACAGGGGGCCTACGAGCAGTACTTC. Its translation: CASSLSGQGAYEQYF.

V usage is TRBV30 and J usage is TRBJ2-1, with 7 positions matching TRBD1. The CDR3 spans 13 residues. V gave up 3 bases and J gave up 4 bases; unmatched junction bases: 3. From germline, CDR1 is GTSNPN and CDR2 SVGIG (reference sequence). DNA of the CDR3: TGTGCCTGGAGCGGGACAGATTACAATGAGCAGTTCTTC. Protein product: CAWSGTDYNEQFF. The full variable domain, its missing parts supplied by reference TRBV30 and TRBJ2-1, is SQTIHQWPATLVQPVGSPLSLECTVEGTSNPNLYWYRQAAGRGLQLLFYSVGIGQISSEVPQNLSASRPQDRQFILSSKKLLLSDSGFYLCAWSGTDYNEQFFGPGTRLTVL.

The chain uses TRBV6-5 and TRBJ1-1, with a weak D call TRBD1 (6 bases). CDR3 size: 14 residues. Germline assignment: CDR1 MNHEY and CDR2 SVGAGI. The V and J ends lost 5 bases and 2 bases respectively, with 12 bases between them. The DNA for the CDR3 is TGTGCCAGCAGTGAAAGGACAGTTAACACTGAAGCTTTCTTT. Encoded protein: CASSERTVNTEAFF.

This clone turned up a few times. The DNA for the CDR3 is TGCAGCGTTGAAGGTCCTAGCACTTCTGAGCAGTACTTC. Its translation is CSVEGPSTSEQYF. J is TRBJ2-7 and V is TRBV29-1, with D perhaps TRBD2 (5 bases). The V gene lost 1 base and the J gene lost 7 bases, with 14 bases spanning the gap. This CDR3 has 13 residues. Germline assignment: CDR1 SQVTM and CDR2 ANQGSEA.

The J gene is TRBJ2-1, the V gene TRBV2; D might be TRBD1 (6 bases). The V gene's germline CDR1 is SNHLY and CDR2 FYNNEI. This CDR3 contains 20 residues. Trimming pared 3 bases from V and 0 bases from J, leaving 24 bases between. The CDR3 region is CASSEGRGMKRTISYNEQFF. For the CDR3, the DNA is TGTGCCAGCAGTGAGGGCAGGGGTATGAAGCGGACAATCTCCTACAATGAGCAGTTCTTC.

The CDR3 bases are TGCGCCAGCAGCCCACCGGGACAGGGGTACTATGGCTACACCTTC. Translated, it gives CASSPPGQGYYGYTF. The V gene is TRBV5-1, the J gene TRBJ1-2; 10 bases match TRBD1. The CDR3 spans 15 residues. Germline V gene sequence: CDR1 SGHRS, CDR2 YFSETQ. Trimming at V came to 4 bases and at J to 3 bases, leaving 6 bases not matched to a gene.

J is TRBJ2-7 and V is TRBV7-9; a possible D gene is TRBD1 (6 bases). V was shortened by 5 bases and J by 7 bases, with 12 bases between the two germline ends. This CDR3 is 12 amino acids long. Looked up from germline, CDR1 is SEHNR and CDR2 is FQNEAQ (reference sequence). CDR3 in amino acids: CASSPTGMEQYF. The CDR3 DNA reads TGTGCCAGCAGCCCAACAGGGATGGAGCAGTACTTC.

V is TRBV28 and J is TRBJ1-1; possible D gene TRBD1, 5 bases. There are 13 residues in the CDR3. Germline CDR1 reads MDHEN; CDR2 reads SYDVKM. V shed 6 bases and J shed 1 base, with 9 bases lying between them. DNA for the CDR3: TGTGCCAGCAGCCACGGACAGAACACTGAAGCTTTCTTT. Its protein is CASSHGQNTEAFF. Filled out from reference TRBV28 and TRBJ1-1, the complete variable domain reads DVKVTQSSRYLVKRTGEKVFLECVQDMDHENMFWYRQDPGLGLRLIYFSYDVKMKEKGDIPEGYSVSREKKERFSLILESASTNQTSMYLCASSHGQNTEAFFGQGTRLTVV.

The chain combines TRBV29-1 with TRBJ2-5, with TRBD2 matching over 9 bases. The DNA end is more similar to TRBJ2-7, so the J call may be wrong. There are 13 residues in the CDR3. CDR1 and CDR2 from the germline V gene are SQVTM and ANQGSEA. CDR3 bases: TGCAGCGTTGTCCTAGCGGGGAACTACGAGCAGTACTTC. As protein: CSVVLAGNYEQYF.